This TCR beta chain was observed in a study of T cells expressing NK-cell markers. Study information: Sequencing covered eight donors, seven HCMV-seropositive and one seronegative. Study results and limitations: Questions lingered over whether expanded NKG2C+ T cell clones were HCMV-specific.

The germline V gene has CDR1 SGDLS and CDR2 YYNGEE. This CDR3 region has 16 residues. Synthesis of TCR beta cDNA relied on 5'RACE template switching carrying UMIs. From the 5' RACE reads, TCRdb lists one entry per CDR3 protein and no DNA. The sample table includes 200,000 to 300,000 distinct CDR3 sequences. With respect to this clonotype: Antigen: not known.

Sequenced: blood T cells: a sorted CD56 or NKG2C T cell subset, CD4+ or CD8+ T cells, or bulk PBMC T cells (not recorded which). This receptor was obtained from a man aged 18 to 29 in good health. The V gene is TRBV9, the J gene TRBJ2-3; TCRdb's assignment of TRBD2 cannot be checked, as there is no DNA. CDR3 residues: CASSVGSGRAGDTQYF.